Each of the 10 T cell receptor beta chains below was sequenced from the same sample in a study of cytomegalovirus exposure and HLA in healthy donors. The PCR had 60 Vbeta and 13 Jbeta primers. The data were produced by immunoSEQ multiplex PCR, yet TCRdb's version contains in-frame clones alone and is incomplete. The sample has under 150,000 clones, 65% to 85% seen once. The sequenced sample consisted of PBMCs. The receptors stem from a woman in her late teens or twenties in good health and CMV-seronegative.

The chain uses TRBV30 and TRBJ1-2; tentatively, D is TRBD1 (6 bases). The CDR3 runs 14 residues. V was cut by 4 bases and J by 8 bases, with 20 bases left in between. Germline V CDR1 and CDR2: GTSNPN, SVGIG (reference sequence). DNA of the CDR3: TGTGCCTGGAATAGGCGGACAGACGTCGGGGGCTACACCTTC. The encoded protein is CAWNRRTDVGGYTF.

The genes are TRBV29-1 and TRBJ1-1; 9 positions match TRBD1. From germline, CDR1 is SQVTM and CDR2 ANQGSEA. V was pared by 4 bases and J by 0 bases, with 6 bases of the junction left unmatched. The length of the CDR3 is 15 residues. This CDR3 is CSVARTGVLNTEAFF. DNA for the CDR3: TGCAGCGTTGCCCGGACAGGGGTTTTGAACACTGAAGCTTTCTTT.

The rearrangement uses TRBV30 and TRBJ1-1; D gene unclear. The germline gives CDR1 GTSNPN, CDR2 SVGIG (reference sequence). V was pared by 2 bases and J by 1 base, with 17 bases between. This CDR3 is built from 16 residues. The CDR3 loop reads CAWSPARVRGNTEAFF. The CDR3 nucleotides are TGTGCCTGGAGTCCAGCACGGGTGAGAGGGAACACTGAAGCTTTCTTT.

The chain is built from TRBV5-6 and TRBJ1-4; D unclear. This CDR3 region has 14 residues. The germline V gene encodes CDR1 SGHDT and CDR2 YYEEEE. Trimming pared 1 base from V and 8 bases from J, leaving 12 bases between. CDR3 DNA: TGTGCCAGCAGCTTGCGGCGGTTACGGGAAAAACTGTTTTTT. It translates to CASSLRRLREKLFF.

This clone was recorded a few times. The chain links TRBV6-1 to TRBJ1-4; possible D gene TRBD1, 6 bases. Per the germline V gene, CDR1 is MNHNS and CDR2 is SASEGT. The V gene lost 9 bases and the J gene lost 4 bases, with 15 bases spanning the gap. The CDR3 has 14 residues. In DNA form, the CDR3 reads TGTGCCAGTAGGATCGACAGGCTTAATGAAAAACTGTTTTTT. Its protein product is CASRIDRLNEKLFF.

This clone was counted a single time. The CDR3 DNA follows: TGTGCCAGCAGCTTTGGAGGGGCTAATGAAAAACTGTTTTTT. It specifies CASSFGGANEKLFF. V is TRBV13 and J is TRBJ1-4; D perhaps matches TRBD1 (5 bases). Per the germline V gene, CDR1 is PRHDT and CDR2 is FYEKMQ (reference sequence). With 3 bases removed from V and 3 bases from J, the gap between germline ends came to 8 bases. This CDR3 spans 14 amino acids.

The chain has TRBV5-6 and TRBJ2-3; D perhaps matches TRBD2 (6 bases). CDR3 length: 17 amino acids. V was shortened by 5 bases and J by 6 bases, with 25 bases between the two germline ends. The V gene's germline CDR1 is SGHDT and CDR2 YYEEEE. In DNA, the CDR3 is TGTGCCAGCAGTTCTTCCCCCCTGGGGGGTCTTATGGATACGCAGTATTTT. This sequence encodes CASSSSPLGGLMDTQYF.

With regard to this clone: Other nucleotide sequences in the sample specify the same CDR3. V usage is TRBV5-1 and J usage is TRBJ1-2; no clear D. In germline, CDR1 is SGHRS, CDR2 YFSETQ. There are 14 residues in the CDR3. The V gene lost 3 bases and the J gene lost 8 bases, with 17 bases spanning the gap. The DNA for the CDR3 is TGCGCCAGCAGCTCCTCACTGGAGGCGGGGGGCTACACCTTC. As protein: CASSSSLEAGGYTF.

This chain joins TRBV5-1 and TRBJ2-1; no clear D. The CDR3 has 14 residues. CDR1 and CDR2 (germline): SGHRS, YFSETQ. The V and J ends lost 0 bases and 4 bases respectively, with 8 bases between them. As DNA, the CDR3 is TGCGCCAGCAGCTTGGCCAACCAGTACAATGAGCAGTTCTTC. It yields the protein CASSLANQYNEQFF.

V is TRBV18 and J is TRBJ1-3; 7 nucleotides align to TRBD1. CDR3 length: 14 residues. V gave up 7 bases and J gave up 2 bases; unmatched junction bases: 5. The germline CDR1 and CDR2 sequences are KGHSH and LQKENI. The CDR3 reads CASFVTGAGNTIYF. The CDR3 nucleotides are TGTGCCAGCTTCGTTACAGGGGCTGGAAACACCATATATTTT.